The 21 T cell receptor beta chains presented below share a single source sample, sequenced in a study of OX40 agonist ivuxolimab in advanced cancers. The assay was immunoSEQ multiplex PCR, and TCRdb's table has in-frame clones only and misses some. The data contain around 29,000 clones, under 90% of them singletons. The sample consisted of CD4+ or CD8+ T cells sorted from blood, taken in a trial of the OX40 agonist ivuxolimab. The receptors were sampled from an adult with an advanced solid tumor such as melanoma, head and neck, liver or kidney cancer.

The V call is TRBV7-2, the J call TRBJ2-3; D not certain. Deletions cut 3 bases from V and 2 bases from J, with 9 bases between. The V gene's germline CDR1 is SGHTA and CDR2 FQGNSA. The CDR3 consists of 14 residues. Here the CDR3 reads CASSFYFLTDTQYF. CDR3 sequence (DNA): TGTGCCAGCAGCTTCTACTTCCTCACAGATACGCAGTATTTT.

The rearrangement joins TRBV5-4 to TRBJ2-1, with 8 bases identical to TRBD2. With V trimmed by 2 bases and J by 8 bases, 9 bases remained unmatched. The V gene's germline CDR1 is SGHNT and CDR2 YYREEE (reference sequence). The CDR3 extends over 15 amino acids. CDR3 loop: CASSFGAGGPYEQFF. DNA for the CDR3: TGTGCCAGCAGCTTTGGGGCGGGAGGCCCCTATGAGCAGTTCTTC.

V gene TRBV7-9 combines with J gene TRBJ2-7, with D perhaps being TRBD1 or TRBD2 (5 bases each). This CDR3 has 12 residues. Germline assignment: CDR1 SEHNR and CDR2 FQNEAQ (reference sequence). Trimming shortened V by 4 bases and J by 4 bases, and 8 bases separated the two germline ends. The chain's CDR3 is CASSYGGYEQYF. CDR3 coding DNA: TGTGCCAGCAGCTATGGGGGTTACGAGCAGTACTTC.

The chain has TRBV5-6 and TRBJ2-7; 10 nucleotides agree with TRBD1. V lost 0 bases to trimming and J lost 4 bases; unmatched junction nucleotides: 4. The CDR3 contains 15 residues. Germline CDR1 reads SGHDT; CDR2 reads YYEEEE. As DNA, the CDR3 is TGTGCCAGCAGCTTGGGCGGGACAGGGGTTTACGAGCAGTACTTC. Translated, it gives CASSLGGTGVYEQYF.

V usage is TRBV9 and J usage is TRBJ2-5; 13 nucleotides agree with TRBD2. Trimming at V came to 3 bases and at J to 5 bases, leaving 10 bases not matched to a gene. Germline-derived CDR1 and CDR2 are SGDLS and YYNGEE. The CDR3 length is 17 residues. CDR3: CASSELAGGPIWETQYF. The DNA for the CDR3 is TGTGCCAGCAGCGAACTAGCGGGAGGGCCTATCTGGGAGACCCAGTACTTC.

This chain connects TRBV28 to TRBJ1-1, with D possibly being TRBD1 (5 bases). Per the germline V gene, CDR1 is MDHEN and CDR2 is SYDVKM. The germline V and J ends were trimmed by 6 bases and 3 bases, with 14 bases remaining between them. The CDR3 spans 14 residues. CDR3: CASSQRGRYTEAFF. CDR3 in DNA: TGTGCCAGCAGCCAACGGGGCAGATACACTGAAGCTTTCTTT.

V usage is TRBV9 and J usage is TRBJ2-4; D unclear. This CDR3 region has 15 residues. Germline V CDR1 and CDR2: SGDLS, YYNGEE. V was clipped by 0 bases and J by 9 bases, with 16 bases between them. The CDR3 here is CASSVEAGDLSIQYF. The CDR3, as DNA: TGTGCCAGCAGCGTAGAGGCAGGAGATTTGAGCATTCAGTACTTC.

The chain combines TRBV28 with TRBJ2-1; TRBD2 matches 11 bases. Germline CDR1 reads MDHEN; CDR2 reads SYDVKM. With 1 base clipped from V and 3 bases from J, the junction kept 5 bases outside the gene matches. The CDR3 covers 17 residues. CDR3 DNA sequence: TGTGCCAGCAGTTTATTTCAGGGGACTAGCGGCTACAATGAGCAGTTCTTC. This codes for CASSLFQGTSGYNEQFF. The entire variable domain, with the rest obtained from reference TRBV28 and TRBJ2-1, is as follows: DVKVTQSSRYLVKRTGEKVFLECVQDMDHENMFWYRQDPGLGLRLIYFSYDVKMKEKGDIPEGYSVSREKKERFSLILESASTNQTSMYLCASSLFQGTSGYNEQFFGPGTRLTVL.

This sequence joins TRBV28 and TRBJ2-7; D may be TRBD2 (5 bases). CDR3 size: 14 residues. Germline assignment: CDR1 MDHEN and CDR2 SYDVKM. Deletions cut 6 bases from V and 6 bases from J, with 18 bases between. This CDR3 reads CASSNGWTQAEQYF. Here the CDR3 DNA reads TGTGCCAGCAGCAACGGGTGGACTCAGGCCGAGCAGTACTTC.

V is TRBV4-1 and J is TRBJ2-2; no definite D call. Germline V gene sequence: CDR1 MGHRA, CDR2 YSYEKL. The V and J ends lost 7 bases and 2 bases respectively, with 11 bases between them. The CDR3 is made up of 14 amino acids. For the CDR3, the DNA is TGCGCCAGCACCTCCGGGCCTAACACCGGGGAGCTGTTTTTT. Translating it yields CASTSGPNTGELFF.

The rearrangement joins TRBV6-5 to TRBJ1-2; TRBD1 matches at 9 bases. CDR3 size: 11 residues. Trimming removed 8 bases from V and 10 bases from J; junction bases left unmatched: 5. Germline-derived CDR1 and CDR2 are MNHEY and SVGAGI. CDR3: CASGTGFFYTF. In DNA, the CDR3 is TGTGCCAGCGGGACAGGGTTCTTCTACACCTTC.

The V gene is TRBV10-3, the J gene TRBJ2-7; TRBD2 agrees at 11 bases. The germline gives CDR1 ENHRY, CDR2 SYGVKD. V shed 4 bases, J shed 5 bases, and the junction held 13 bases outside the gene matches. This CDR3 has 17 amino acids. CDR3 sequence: CAISGNIAGGTVDEQYF. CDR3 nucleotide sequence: TGTGCCATCAGTGGGAACATAGCGGGGGGGACGGTCGACGAGCAGTACTTC.

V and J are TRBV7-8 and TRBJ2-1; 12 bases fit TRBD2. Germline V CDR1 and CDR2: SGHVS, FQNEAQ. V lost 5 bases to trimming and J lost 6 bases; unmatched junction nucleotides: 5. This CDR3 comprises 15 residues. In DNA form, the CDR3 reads TGTGCCAGCAGCGCCGCTAGCGGGGGGGCCAATGAGCAGTTCTTC. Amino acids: CASSAASGGANEQFF.

The CDR3 DNA reads TGCGCCAGCAGCCATCTTTTCGGGTCCTCCTACGAGCAGTACTTC. It yields the protein CASSHLFGSSYEQYF. The chain joins TRBV4-1 to TRBJ2-7; D is uncertain. Deletions cut 3 bases from V and 0 bases from J, with 12 bases between. The CDR3 consists of 15 residues. Looked up from germline, CDR1 is MGHRA and CDR2 is YSYEKL.

The CDR3 spells CASSLSYQEVETQYF. The CDR3 DNA is TGTGCCAGCAGCTTATCTTACCAGGAGGTGGAGACCCAGTACTTC. The chain uses TRBV7-9 and TRBJ2-5, with a possible D match to TRBD2 (5 bases). Looked up from germline, CDR1 is SEHNR and CDR2 is FQNEAQ (reference sequence). The CDR3 spans 15 residues. Trimming shortened V by 2 bases and J by 5 bases, and 15 bases separated the two germline ends.

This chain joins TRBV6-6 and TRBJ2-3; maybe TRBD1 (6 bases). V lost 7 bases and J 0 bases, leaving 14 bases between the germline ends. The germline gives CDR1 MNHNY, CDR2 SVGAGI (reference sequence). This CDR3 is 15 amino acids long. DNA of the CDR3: TGTGCCAGCAACAACCTACAGGGTAGCACAGATACGCAGTATTTT. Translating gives CASNNLQGSTDTQYF.

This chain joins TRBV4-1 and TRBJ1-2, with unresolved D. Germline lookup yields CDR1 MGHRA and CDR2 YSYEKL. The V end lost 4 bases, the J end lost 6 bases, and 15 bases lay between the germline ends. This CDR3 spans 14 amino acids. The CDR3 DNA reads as TGCGCCAGCAGCCCGGCGGAGAGCTACAATGGCTACACCTTC. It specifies CASSPAESYNGYTF.

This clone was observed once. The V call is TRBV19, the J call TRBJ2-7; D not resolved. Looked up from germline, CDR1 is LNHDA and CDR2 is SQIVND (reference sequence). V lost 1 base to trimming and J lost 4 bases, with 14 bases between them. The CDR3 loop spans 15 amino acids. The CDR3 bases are TGTGCCAGTAGTATAGCGTCGGCAGTGGGTTACGAGCAGTACTTC. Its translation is CASSIASAVGYEQYF. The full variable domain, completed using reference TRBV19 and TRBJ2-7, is DGGITQSPKYLFRKEGQNVTLSCEQNLNHDAMYWYRQDPGQGLRLIYYSQIVNDFQKGDIAEGYSVSREKKESFPLTVTSAQKNPTAFYLCASSIASAVGYEQYFGPGTRLTVT.

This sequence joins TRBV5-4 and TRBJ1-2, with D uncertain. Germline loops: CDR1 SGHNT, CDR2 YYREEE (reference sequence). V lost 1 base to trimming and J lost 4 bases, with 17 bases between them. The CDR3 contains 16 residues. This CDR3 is CASSLFPYSQTYGYTF. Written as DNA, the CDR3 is TGTGCCAGCAGCTTGTTTCCATACAGCCAAACCTATGGCTACACCTTC.

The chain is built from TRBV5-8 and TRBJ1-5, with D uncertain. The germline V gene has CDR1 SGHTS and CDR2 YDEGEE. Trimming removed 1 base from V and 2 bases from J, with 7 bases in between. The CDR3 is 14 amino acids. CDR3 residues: CASSLSAGNQPQHF. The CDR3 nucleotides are TGTGCCAGCAGCTTGTCTGCGGGCAATCAGCCCCAGCATTTT.

CDR3 in DNA: TGTGCCAGCAGCGTAGAGGGACAGCCATACAATGAGCAGTTCTTC. Its translation: CASSVEGQPYNEQFF. The V gene is TRBV9, the J gene TRBJ2-1; 7 bases fit TRBD1. Looked up from germline, CDR1 is SGDLS and CDR2 is YYNGEE. The CDR3 covers 15 residues. V was clipped by 0 bases and J by 4 bases; unmatched bases: 4.